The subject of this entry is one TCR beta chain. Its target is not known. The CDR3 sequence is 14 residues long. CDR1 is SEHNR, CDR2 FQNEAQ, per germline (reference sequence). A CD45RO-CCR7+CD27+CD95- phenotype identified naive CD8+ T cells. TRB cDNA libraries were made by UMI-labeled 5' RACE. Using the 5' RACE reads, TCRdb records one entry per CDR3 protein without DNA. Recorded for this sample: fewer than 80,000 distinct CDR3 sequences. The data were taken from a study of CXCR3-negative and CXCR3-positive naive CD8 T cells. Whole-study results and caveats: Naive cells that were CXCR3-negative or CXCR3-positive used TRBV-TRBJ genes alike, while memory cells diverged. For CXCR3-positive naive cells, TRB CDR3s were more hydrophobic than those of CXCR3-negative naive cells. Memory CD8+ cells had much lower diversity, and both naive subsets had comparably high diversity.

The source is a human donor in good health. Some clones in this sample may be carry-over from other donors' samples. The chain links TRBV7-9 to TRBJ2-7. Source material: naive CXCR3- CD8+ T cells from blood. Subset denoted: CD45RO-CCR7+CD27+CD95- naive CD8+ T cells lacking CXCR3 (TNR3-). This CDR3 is CASSLGLGPYEQYF. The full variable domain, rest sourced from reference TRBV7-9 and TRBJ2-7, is DTGVSQNPRHKITKRGQNVTFRCDPISEHNRLYWYRQTLGQGPEFLTYFQNEAQLEKSRLLSDRFSAERPKGSFSTLEIQRTEQGDSAMYLCASSLGLGPYEQYFGPGTRLTVT.